The 23 T cell receptor beta chains below all came from one sample that was sequenced in a study of blood T cell repertoires in COVID-19. The protocol was immunoSEQ multiplex PCR, while the TCRdb copy is restricted to in-frame clones and leaves out a portion. The sample has about 59,000 clones; roughly 87% are singletons. Sequenced material: peripheral blood. The receptors come from an elderly man in a cohort sampled during active COVID-19.

The CDR3 loop reads CASSSITTGSQETQYF. In DNA form, the CDR3 reads TGTGCCAGCAGCTCTATAACGACAGGTAGTCAAGAGACCCAGTACTTC. This chain links TRBV7-8 with TRBJ2-5, with D tentatively TRBD1 (6 bases). The CDR3 covers 16 residues. The germline V gene encodes CDR1 SGHVS and CDR2 FQNEAQ. Trimming took off 4 bases at V and 2 bases at J, with 17 bases between the two ends.

The DNA for the CDR3 is TGTGCCAGCAGCGCGGCCCCGGGCACCGGGGAGCTGTTTTTT. Protein sequence: CASSAAPGTGELFF. The rearrangement uses TRBV6-4 and TRBJ2-2; D not certain. The CDR3 extends over 14 amino acids. Germline CDR1 is MRHNA and CDR2 is SNTAGT. V was cut by 6 bases and J by 4 bases, with 12 bases left in between.

The chain recombines TRBV30 with TRBJ2-5; TRBD2 agrees at 9 bases. J lost 6 bases, V lost 0 bases, and 5 bases had no gene match. The V gene's germline CDR1 is GTSNPN and CDR2 SVGIG (reference sequence). This CDR3 has 14 residues. This CDR3 is CAWSVGTSSKTQYF. The CDR3 DNA sequence: TGTGCCTGGAGTGTGGGGACTAGCAGCAAGACCCAGTACTTC.

This clone has only one observation. The genes are TRBV4-3 and TRBJ2-3; TRBD1 agrees at 7 bases. Per germline, CDR1 LGHNA and CDR2 YSLEER. Trimming took 0 bases from V and 2 from J; bases not matched to a gene: 2. The CDR3 has 15 residues. The CDR3 bases are TGCGCCAGCAGCCAAGAGACAGGGATCACAGATACGCAGTATTTT. Its protein is CASSQETGITDTQYF.

This chain joins TRBV18 and TRBJ1-3, with a possible D match to TRBD1 (5 bases). V was shortened by 2 bases and J by 0 bases, with 11 bases between the two germline ends. The CDR3 runs 16 residues. Germline V gene data show CDR1 as KGHSH and CDR2 as LQKENI. The CDR3 reads CASSPKSGPSGNTIYF. The CDR3 DNA reads as TGTGCCAGCTCACCAAAATCAGGGCCCTCTGGAAACACCATATATTTT.

The rearrangement joins TRBV19 to TRBJ1-5; a possible D gene is TRBD1 (6 bases). V was trimmed by 5 bases and J by 7 bases, leaving 12 bases between them. This CDR3 contains 13 residues. The germline gives CDR1 LNHDA, CDR2 SQIVND (reference sequence). The CDR3 DNA sequence: TGTGCCAGTAGTGAGGGGGTTGGGCAGCCCCAGCATTTT. Its protein product is CASSEGVGQPQHF.

The chain couples TRBV18 to TRBJ1-2; TRBD1 matches 7 bases. This CDR3 is 15 amino acids long. Germline CDR1 reads KGHSH; CDR2 reads LQKENI. V lost 0 bases and J lost 8; bases outside the gene matches: 9. The DNA of the CDR3 is TGTGCCAGCTCACCACCAGGGGGCAGATTAGGCGGCTACACCTTC. This gives the protein CASSPPGGRLGGYTF.

CDR3 nucleotide sequence: TGTGCCAGCAGCTTCGGTAGCGGGAGTGGAGATACGCAGTATTTT. It codes for CASSFGSGSGDTQYF. The chain carries TRBV11-3 and TRBJ2-3; TRBD2 matches at 9 bases. J gave up 5 bases and V 3 bases, and 6 bases lay outside the gene matches. The CDR3 is 15 amino acids. Germline-derived CDR1 and CDR2 are SGHNT and YENEEA.

The chain couples TRBV10-2 to TRBJ1-1, with 7 bases fitting TRBD1. The CDR3 is 13 amino acids. The trim removed 6 bases at V and 3 bases at J, leaving 4 bases unmatched. Germline CDR1 reads WSHSY; CDR2 reads SAAADI. CDR3 nucleotides: TGCGCCAGCAGGGGACAGAGAGACACTGAAGCTTTCTTT. Its translation is CASRGQRDTEAFF.

This clone was seen a handful of times. This rearrangement joins TRBV2 to TRBJ2-5; D unclear. This CDR3 is 15 amino acids long. Germline V gene sequence: CDR1 SNHLY, CDR2 FYNNEI. The germline V and J ends were trimmed by 3 bases and 7 bases, with 18 bases remaining between them. The CDR3 nucleotides read TGTGCCAGCAGTGAGGCCCCCAGGTTGCTGGGGACCCAGTACTTC. This gives the protein CASSEAPRLLGTQYF.

The chain combines TRBV11-2 with TRBJ2-7; 10 bases fit TRBD2. CDR3 size: 15 residues. With 2 bases clipped from V and 2 bases from J, the junction kept 3 bases outside the gene matches. The germline gives CDR1 SGHAT, CDR2 FQNNGV. The CDR3: CASSLWLAGAYEQYF. The CDR3 DNA reads TGTGCCAGCAGCTTATGGCTAGCGGGAGCCTACGAGCAGTACTTC.

The chain is built from TRBV18 and TRBJ1-1; 8 nucleotides line up with TRBD1. J gave up 1 base and V 3 bases, and 4 bases lay outside the gene matches. Germline values: CDR1 KGHSH, CDR2 LQKENI. This CDR3 spans 15 amino acids. Written as DNA, the CDR3 is TGTGCCAGCTCACCGAAACAGGGGGGGAACACTGAAGCTTTCTTT. It translates to CASSPKQGGNTEAFF.

The V gene is TRBV6-5, the J gene TRBJ2-1, with TRBD1 matching 8 bases. This CDR3 is built from 14 residues. After removal of 6 bases from V and 6 bases from J, the junction contained 7 bases not matched to a gene. Germline-derived CDR1 and CDR2 are MNHEY and SVGAGI. CDR3 sequence (DNA): TGTGCCAGCAGCCGGACAGGGTTTCCCAATGAGCAGTTCTTC. Protein product: CASSRTGFPNEQFF.

CDR3 amino acids: CASSYMNTEAFF. The CDR3 coding sequence is TGTGCCAGCAGTTACATGAACACTGAAGCTTTCTTT. This sequence joins TRBV2 and TRBJ1-1; no firm D call. CDR1 SNHLY and CDR2 FYNNEI come from the germline V gene. V was trimmed by 5 bases and J by 0 bases, leaving 4 bases between them. The CDR3 runs to 12 residues.

This rearrangement joins TRBV5-4 to TRBJ1-1; 7 bases map to TRBD1. Losses at the gene ends were 4 bases for V and 0 bases for J; bases not matched to a gene: 3. This CDR3 is 14 amino acids long. Germline CDR1 is SGHNT and CDR2 is YYREEE (reference sequence). The CDR3 nucleotides read TGTGCCAGCAGCAACAGGGGCATGAACACTGAAGCTTTCTTT. This translates into CASSNRGMNTEAFF.

CDR3 protein: CASSQNRGLGQPQHF. The DNA of the CDR3 is TGCGCCAGCAGCCAAAACAGGGGCTTGGGTCAGCCCCAGCATTTT. The V call is TRBV4-3, the J call TRBJ1-5; the match to TRBD1 covers 7 bases. In germline, CDR1 is LGHNA, CDR2 YSLEER. V lost 2 bases to trimming and J lost 6 bases; unmatched junction nucleotides: 7. CDR3 length: 15 residues.

This clone occurred once. The chain carries TRBV7-2 and TRBJ2-1; 7 positions match TRBD2. The CDR3 runs 14 residues. Per germline, CDR1 SGHTA and CDR2 FQGNSA. V trimming: 5 bases; J trimming: 6 bases; junction bases outside the gene matches: 7. CDR3 region: CASSPDQRGNEQFF. The CDR3, as DNA: TGTGCCAGCAGCCCGGACCAGCGGGGCAATGAGCAGTTCTTC.

The genes are TRBV19 and TRBJ1-2, with D uncertain. CDR3 size: 14 residues. The V gene's germline CDR1 is LNHDA and CDR2 SQIVND (reference sequence). Deletions cut 3 bases from V and 0 bases from J, with 8 bases between. CDR3 residues: CASSISEANYGYTF. The DNA for the CDR3 is TGTGCCAGTAGTATCTCAGAAGCTAACTATGGCTACACCTTC.

This clone was detected only a few times. The rearrangement joins TRBV5-5 to TRBJ1-2; D remains ambiguous. Trimming cost V 0 bases and J 8 bases, with 14 bases left between them. CDR1 is SGHKS and CDR2 is YYEKEE in the germline V gene (reference sequence). This CDR3 is built from 14 residues. This CDR3 reads CASSLESAGVGYTF. Written as DNA, the CDR3 is TGTGCCAGCAGCTTGGAGTCGGCAGGTGTGGGCTACACCTTC. Full variable domain (missing parts from reference TRBV5-5 and TRBJ1-2): DAGVTQSPTHLIKTRGQQVTLRCSPISGHKSVSWYQQVLGQGPQFIFQYYEKEERGRGNFPDRFSARQFPNYSSELNVNALLLGDSALYLCASSLESAGVGYTFGSGTRLTVV.

This clone appeared a few times. The rearrangement links TRBV7-9 to TRBJ1-2; no definite D call. Trimming stripped 1 base from V and 0 bases from J, with 9 bases between. CDR1 and CDR2 (germline): SEHNR, FQNEAQ (reference sequence). This CDR3 is 15 amino acids long. CDR3 bases: TGTGCCAGCAGCTTAGATAGGGAGGCTAACTATGGCTACACCTTC. This codes for CASSLDREANYGYTF. The full variable domain, with the rest looked up from reference TRBV7-9 and TRBJ1-2, is DTGVSQNPRHKITKRGQNVTFRCDPISEHNRLYWYRQTLGQGPEFLTYFQNEAQLEKSRLLSDRFSAERPKGSFSTLEIQRTEQGDSAMYLCASSLDREANYGYTFGSGTRLTVV.

The genes are TRBV5-1 and TRBJ2-3; 8 positions agree with TRBD2. V lost 5 bases to trimming and J lost 6 bases; unmatched junction nucleotides: 11. CDR1 SGHRS and CDR2 YFSETQ come from the germline V gene. This CDR3 is built from 15 residues. As DNA, the CDR3 is TGCGCCAGCAGGACCGGGGGCGGGAGGCGGGATACGCAGTATTTT. It encodes CASRTGGGRRDTQYF.

V usage is TRBV9 and J usage is TRBJ1-1; D not certain. The CDR3 contains 12 residues. With 4 bases removed from V and 4 bases from J, the gap between germline ends came to 8 bases. Germline-derived CDR1 and CDR2 are SGDLS and YYNGEE. The CDR3 bases are TGTGCCAGCAGCAGAGGTTTCACTGAAGCTTTCTTT. It codes for CASSRGFTEAFF.

The chain links TRBV10-3 to TRBJ1-1; 7 positions match TRBD1. Germline values: CDR1 ENHRY, CDR2 SYGVKD. The J segment lost 1 base and the V segment lost 10 bases, leaving 6 bases of the junction unmatched. There are 13 residues in the CDR3. CDR3 sequence (DNA): TGTGCCACCCGACAGGGACCGAACACTGAAGCTTTCTTT. Translating it yields CATRQGPNTEAFF.